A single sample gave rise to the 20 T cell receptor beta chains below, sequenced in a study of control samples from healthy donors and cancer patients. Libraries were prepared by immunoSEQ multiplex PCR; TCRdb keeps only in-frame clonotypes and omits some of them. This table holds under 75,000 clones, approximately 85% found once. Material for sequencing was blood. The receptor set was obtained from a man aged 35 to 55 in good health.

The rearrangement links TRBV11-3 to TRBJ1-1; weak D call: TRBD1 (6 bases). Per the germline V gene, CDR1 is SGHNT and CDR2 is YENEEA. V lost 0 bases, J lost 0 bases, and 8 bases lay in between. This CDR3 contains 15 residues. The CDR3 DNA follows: TGTGCCAGCAGCTTAGAACAGGGACTGAACACTGAAGCTTTCTTT. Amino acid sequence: CASSLEQGLNTEAFF.

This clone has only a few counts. The chain's CDR3 is CASSYSRREQYF. CDR3 bases: TGTGCCAGCAGCTACTCTAGACGGGAGCAGTACTTC. This chain connects TRBV2 to TRBJ2-7; D is unresolved. Trimming shortened V by 6 bases and J by 7 bases, and 13 bases separated the two germline ends. There are 12 residues in the CDR3. Germline V gives CDR1 SNHLY, CDR2 FYNNEI.

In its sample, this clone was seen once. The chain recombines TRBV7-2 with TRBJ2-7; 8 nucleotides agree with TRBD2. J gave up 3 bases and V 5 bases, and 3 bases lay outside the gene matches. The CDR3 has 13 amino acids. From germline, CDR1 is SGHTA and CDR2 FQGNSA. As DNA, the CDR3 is TGTGCCAGCAGCCCAGGGACTAGCTACGAGCAGTACTTC. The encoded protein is CASSPGTSYEQYF.

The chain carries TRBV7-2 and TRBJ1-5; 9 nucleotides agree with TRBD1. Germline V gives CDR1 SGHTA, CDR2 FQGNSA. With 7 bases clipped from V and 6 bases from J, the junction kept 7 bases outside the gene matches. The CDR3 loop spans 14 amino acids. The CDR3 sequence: CASTQDRGGQPQHF. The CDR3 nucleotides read TGTGCCAGCACCCAGGACAGGGGAGGTCAGCCCCAGCATTTT.

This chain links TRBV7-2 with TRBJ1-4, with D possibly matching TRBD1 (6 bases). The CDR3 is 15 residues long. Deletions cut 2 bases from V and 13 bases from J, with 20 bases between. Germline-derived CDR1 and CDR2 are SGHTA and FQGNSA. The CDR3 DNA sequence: TGTGCCAGCAGCTTAAGGATGGGCGGGACACAAGGACTGTTTTTT. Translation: CASSLRMGGTQGLFF.

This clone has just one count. The CDR3 here is CASATAGGEQYF. The CDR3 DNA reads TGTGCCAGCGCTACGGCGGGCGGCGAGCAGTACTTC. V is TRBV6-5 and J is TRBJ2-7; D might be TRBD2 (5 bases). The germline CDR1 and CDR2 sequences are MNHEY and SVGAGI. Trimming cost V 8 bases and J 6 bases, with 14 bases left between them. The CDR3 runs 12 residues.

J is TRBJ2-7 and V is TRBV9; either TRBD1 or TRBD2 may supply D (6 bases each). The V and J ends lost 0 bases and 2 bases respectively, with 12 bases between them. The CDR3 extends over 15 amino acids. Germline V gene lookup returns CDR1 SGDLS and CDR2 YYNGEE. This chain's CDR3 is CASSVGPGAAYEQYF. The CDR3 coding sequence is TGTGCCAGCAGCGTAGGCCCGGGGGCGGCCTACGAGCAGTACTTC.

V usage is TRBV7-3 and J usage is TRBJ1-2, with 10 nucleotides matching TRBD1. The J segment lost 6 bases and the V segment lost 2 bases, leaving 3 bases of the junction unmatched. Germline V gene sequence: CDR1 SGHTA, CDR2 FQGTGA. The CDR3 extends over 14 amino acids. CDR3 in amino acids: CASSLSDRGDGYTF. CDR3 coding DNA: TGTGCCAGCAGCTTATCGGACAGGGGGGATGGCTACACCTTC. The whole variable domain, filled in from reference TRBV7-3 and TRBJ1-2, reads GAGVSQTPSNKVTEKGKYVELRCDPISGHTALYWYRQSLGQGPEFLIYFQGTGAADDSGLPNDRFFAVRPEGSVSTLKIQRTERGDSAVYLCASSLSDRGDGYTFGSGTRLTVV.

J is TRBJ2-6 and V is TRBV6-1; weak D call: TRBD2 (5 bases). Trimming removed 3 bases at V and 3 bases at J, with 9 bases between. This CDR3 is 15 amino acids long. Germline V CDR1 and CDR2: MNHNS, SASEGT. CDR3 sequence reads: CASSDREFGANVLTF. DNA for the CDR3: TGTGCCAGCAGTGACCGGGAATTTGGGGCCAACGTCCTGACTTTC.

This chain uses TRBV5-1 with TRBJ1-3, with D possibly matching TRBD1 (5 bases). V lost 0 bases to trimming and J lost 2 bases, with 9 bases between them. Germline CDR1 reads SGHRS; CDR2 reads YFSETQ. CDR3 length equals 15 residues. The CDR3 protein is CASSLEGTAGNTIYF. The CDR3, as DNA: TGCGCCAGCAGCTTGGAGGGGACCGCTGGAAACACCATATATTTT.

In DNA, the CDR3 is TGTGCCAGCAGCTTACTGCTAGCGGGAGATACGCAGTATTTT. This codes for CASSLLLAGDTQYF. The chain uses TRBV7-2 and TRBJ2-3; 8 bases line up with TRBD2. Looked up from germline, CDR1 is SGHTA and CDR2 is FQGNSA. CDR3 length: 14 amino acids. V lost 2 bases to trimming and J lost 5 bases; unmatched junction nucleotides: 3.

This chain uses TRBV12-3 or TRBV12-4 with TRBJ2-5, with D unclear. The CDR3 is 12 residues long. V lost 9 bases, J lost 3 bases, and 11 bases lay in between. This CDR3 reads CASSLREETQYF. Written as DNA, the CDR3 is TGTGCCAGTTCCCTTCGGGAAGAGACCCAGTACTTC.

CDR3 residues: CSVEKVTGSFYAEAFF. In nucleotides, the CDR3 is TGCAGCGTTGAAAAAGTGACAGGGTCGTTCTACGCTGAAGCTTTCTTT. The chain links TRBV29-1 to TRBJ1-1; 7 bases are shared with TRBD1. The CDR3 consists of 16 residues. Germline loops: CDR1 SQVTM, CDR2 ANQGSEA. J gave up 6 bases and V 2 bases, and 15 bases lay outside the gene matches.

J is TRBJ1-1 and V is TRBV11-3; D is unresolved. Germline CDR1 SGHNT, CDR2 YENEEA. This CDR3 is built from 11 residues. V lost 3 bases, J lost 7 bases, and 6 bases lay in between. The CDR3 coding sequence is TGTGCCAGCAGCTTTGGGTTTGAAGCTTTCTTT. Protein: CASSFGFEAFF.

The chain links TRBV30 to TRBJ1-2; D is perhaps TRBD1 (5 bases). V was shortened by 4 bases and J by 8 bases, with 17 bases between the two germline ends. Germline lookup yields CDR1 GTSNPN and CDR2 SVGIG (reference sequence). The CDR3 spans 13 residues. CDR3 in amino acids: CAWNEVRVEGYTF. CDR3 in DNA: TGTGCCTGGAATGAGGTCAGGGTGGAGGGCTACACCTTC.

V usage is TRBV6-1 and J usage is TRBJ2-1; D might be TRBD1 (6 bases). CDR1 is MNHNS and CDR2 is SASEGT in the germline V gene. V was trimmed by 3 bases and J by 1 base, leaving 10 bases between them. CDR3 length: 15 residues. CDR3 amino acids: CASSDGDTSYNEQFF. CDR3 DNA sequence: TGTGCCAGCAGTGACGGGGACACATCCTACAATGAGCAGTTCTTC.

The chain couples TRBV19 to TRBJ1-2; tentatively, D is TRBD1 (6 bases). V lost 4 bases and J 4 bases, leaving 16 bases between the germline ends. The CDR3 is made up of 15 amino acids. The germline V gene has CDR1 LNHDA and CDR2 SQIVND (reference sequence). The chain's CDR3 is CASSSSSGQFYGYTF. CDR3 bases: TGTGCCAGTAGTAGCAGCTCCGGACAGTTCTATGGCTACACCTTC.

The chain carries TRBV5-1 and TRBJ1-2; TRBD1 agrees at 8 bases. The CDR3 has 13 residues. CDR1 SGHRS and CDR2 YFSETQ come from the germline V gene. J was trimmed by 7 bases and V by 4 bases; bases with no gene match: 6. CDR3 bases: TGCGCCAGCAGCCTATTAACAGGGGGTGGCTACACCTTC. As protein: CASSLLTGGGYTF. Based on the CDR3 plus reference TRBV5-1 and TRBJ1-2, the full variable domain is KAGVTQTPRYLIKTRGQQVTLSCSPISGHRSVSWYQQTPGQGLQFLFEYFSETQRNKGNFPGRFSGRQFSNSRSEMNVSTLELGDSALYLCASSLLTGGGYTFGSGTRLTVV.

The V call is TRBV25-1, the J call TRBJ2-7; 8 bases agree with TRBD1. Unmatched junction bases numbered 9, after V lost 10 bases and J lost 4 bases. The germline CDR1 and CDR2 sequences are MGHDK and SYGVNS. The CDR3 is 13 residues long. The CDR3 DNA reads TGTGCCACCAGACAGGGGATAGATTACGAGCAGTACTTC. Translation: CATRQGIDYEQYF.

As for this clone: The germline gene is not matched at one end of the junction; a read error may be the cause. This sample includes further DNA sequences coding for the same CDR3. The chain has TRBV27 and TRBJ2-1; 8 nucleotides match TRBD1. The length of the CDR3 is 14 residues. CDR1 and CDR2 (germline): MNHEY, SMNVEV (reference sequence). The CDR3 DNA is TGTGCCAGCATCCCGGGACAGGTAAGCTCCCCGACGGTCTTC. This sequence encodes CASIPGQVSSPTVF.